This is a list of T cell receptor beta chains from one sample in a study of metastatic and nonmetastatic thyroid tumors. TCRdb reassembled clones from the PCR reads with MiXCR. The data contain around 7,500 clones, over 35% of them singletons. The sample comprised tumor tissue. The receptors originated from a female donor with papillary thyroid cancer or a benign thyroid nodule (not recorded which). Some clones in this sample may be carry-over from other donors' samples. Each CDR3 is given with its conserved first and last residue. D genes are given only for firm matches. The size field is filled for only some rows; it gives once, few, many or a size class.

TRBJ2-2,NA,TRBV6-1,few,CASTAPGQHTGELFF,TGTGCCAGCACTGCCCCTGGACAGCACACCGGGGAGCTGTTTTTT
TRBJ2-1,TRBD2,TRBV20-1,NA,CSASTSGRSYNEQFF,TGCAGTGCTTCTACTAGCGGGAGATCCTACAATGAGCAGTTCTTC
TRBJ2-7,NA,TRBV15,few,CATSRGPDHPAAYEQYF,TGTGCCACCAGCAGAGGTCCGGACCATCCCGCCGCCTACGAGCAGTACTTC
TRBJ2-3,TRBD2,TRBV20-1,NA,CSAGGSRYTDTQYF,TGCAGTGCCGGGGGGAGCCGATACACAGATACGCAGTATTTT
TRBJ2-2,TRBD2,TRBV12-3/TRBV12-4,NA,CASSDSGTSNTVELFF,TGTGCCAGCAGCGATAGCGGGACCTCCAACACCGTGGAGCTGTTTTTT
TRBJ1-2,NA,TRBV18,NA,CASSPDGYGYTF,TGTGCCAGCTCACCGGATGGCTATGGCTACACCTTC
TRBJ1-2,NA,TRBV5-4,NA,CASTGGDVAYTF,TGTGCCAGCACAGGTGGGGACGTCGCCTACACCTTC
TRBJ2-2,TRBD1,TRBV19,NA,CASRQGYTGELFF,TGTGCCAGTCGACAGGGGTACACCGGGGAGCTGTTTTTT
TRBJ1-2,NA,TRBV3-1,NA,CASSQDGGYGYTF,TGTGCCAGCAGCCAAGATGGGGGCTATGGCTACACCTTC
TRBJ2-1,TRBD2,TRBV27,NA,CASTRWAGGPVEQFF,TGTGCCAGCACCCGGTGGGCGGGAGGGCCGGTCGAGCAGTTCTTC
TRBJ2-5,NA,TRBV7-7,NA,CASSRDPGAGETQYF,TGTGCTAGCAGCAGGGACCCGGGGGCAGGAGAGACCCAGTACTTC
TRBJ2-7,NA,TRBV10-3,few,CAITPGRTHDEQYF,TGTGCCATCACACCGGGACGAACCCACGACGAGCAGTACTTC
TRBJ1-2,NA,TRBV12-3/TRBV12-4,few,CASSFITGNYGYTF,TGTGCCAGCAGTTTCATCACGGGTAACTATGGCTACACCTTC
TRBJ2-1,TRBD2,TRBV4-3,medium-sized,CASSPRLAGGPGTASEQFF,TGCGCCAGCAGCCCCCGACTAGCGGGAGGGCCTGGGACGGCTAGTGAGCAGTTCTTC
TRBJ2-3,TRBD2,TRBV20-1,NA,CSARLAGSTDTQYF,TGCAGTGCTAGACTAGCGGGGAGCACAGATACGCAGTATTTT
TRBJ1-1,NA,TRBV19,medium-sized,CASKGQGWGNTEAFF,TGTGCCAGCAAGGGGCAGGGGTGGGGAAACACTGAAGCTTTCTTT
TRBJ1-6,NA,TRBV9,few,CASSVGQGTYNSPLHF,TGTGCCAGCAGCGTAGGGCAGGGTACCTATAATTCACCCCTCCACTTT
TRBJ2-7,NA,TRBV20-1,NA,CSARDRGNPYEQYF,TGCAGTGCTAGAGATAGAGGAAACCCCTACGAGCAGTACTTC
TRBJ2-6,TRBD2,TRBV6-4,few,CASSGTSGSGANVLTF,TGTGCCAGCAGTGGGACTAGCGGGAGTGGGGCCAACGTCCTGACTTTC
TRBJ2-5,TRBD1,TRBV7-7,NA,CASSLFPGQGPETQYF,TGTGCTAGCAGCTTATTTCCGGGACAGGGGCCGGAGACCCAGTACTTC
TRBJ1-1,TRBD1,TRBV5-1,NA,CASSQTGGFDTEAFF,TGCGCCAGCAGCCAAACAGGGGGCTTTGACACTGAAGCTTTCTTT
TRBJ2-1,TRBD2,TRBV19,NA,CASSRTSGSQNEQFF,TGTGCCAGTAGCCGGACTAGCGGGAGTCAGAATGAGCAGTTCTTC
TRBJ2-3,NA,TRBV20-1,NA,CSASVGAGLDTQYF,TGCAGTGCTAGCGTAGGGGCGGGGCTAGATACGCAGTATTTT
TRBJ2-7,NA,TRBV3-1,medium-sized,CASSPRGQGPSEQYF,TGTGCCAGCAGCCCAAGAGGTCAGGGCCCAAGCGAGCAGTACTTC
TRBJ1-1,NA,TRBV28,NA,CASSFHGQAFF,TGTGCCAGCAGCTTCCACGGACAGGCTTTCTTT
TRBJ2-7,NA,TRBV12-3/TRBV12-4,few,CASSFPGLQDYEQYF,TGTGCCAGCAGCTTTCCGGGACTTCAAGACTACGAGCAGTACTTC
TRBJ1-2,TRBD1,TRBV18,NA,CASSPMGQGNGYTF,TGTGCCAGCTCACCAATGGGACAGGGTAATGGCTACACCTTC
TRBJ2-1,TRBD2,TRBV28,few,CASRGLAGGGYNEQFF,TGTGCCAGCAGGGGACTAGCGGGAGGGGGGTACAATGAGCAGTTCTTC
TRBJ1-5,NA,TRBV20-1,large,CSAPLLGGQPQHF,TGCAGTGCCCCTCTTCTCGGTGGTCAGCCCCAGCATTTT
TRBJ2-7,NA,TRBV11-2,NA,CASSFRQVSYEQYF,TGTGCCAGCAGCTTTAGGCAGGTCTCCTACGAGCAGTACTTC
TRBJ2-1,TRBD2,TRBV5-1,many,CASSFGGTTAKGNEQFF,TGCGCCAGCAGCTTCGGGGGGACTACCGCCAAAGGCAATGAGCAGTTCTTC
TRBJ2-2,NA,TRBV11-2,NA,CASSFNLFKRNTGELFF,TGTGCCAGCAGCTTTAATCTTTTCAAGCGGAACACCGGGGAGCTGTTTTTT
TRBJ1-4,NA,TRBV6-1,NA,CASSEAGGKLFF,TGTGCCAGCAGTGAAGCAGGGGGGAAACTGTTTTTT
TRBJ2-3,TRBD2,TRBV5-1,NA,CASSALPRGGVTDTQYF,TGCGCCAGCAGCGCCCTTCCTCGGGGGGGAGTCACAGATACGCAGTATTTT
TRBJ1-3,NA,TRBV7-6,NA,CASSSEQGKTGNTIYF,TGTGCCAGCAGCTCCGAACAGGGAAAAACCGGAAACACCATATATTTT
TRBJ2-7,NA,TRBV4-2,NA,CASSPPGTEQYF,TGTGCCAGCAGCCCTCCAGGGACAGAGCAGTACTTC
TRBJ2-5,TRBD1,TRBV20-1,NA,CSARPTIGTGTGWEETQYF,TGCAGTGCTAGACCAACTATAGGTACCGGGACAGGGTGGGAAGAGACCCAGTACTTC
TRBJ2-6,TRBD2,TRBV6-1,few,CASSELAGSGANVLTF,TGTGCCAGCAGTGAATTAGCGGGCTCTGGGGCCAACGTCCTGACTTTC
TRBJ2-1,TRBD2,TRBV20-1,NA,CSARWGRDNEQFF,TGCAGTGCTAGATGGGGGAGGGACAATGAGCAGTTCTTC
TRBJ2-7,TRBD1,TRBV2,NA,CASTPGQPSYEQYF,TGTGCCAGCACCCCGGGACAGCCCTCCTACGAGCAGTACTTC
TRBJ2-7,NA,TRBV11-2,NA,CASSLDRGRVVYEQYF,TGTGCCAGCAGCTTAGATCGGGGCAGAGTGGTCTACGAGCAGTACTTC
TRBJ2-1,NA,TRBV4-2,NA,CASSQDAGYNEQFF,TGTGCCAGCAGCCAAGATGCTGGCTACAATGAGCAGTTCTTC
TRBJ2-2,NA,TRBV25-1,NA,CASSEGGRELFF,TGTGCCAGCAGTGAAGGTGGCCGGGAGCTGTTTTTT
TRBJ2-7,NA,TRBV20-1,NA,CSARAPFSYEQYF,TGCAGTGCTAGAGCCCCGTTCTCCTACGAGCAGTACTTC
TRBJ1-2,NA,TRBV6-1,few,CASSSGTVNYVYTF,TGTGCCAGCAGTTCCGGGACGGTGAACTATGTCTACACCTTC
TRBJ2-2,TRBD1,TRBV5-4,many,CASSSDRDRVTGELFF,TGTGCCAGCAGCTCGGACCGGGACAGGGTTACCGGGGAGCTGTTTTTT
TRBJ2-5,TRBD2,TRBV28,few,CASSLVAGLETQYF,TGTGCCAGCAGTTTGGTAGCGGGATTGGAGACCCAGTACTTC
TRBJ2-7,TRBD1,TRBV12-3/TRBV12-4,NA,CASSFDRGYEQYF,TGTGCCAGCAGTTTTGACAGGGGGTACGAGCAGTACTTC
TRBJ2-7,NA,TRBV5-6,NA,CASSLGRQTYEQYF,TGTGCCAGCAGCTTGGGACGTCAAACCTACGAGCAGTACTTC
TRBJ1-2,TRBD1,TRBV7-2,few,CASSPGTGEAGYTF,TGTGCCAGCAGTCCCGGGACAGGGGAGGCTGGCTACACCTTC
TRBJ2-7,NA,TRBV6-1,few,CASNRGSPYEQYF,TGTGCCAGCAACCGCGGCAGCCCCTACGAGCAGTACTTC
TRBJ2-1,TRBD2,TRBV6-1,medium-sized,CASSSTSDYNEQFF,TGTGCCAGCAGTTCCACTAGCGACTACAATGAGCAGTTCTTC
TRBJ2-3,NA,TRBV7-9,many,CASSFLRGFGVADTQYF,TGTGCCAGCAGCTTTCTCCGAGGCTTTGGGGTTGCAGATACGCAGTATTTT
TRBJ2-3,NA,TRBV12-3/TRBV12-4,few,CASSFRADTQYF,TGTGCCAGCAGTTTCAGGGCAGATACGCAGTATTTT